The 24 T cell receptor beta chains listed next were all sequenced from one sample in a study of blood T cell repertoires in COVID-19. The method was immunoSEQ multiplex PCR; TCRdb's version includes in-frame clones alone and lacks a portion of them. The sample gives 150,000 or so clones, more than 80% of which show up once; 7% to 10% is in the top ten. The sample taken for sequencing was peripheral blood. These receptors were obtained from a human donor with acute or convalescent COVID-19. The donor label of this sample is uncertain.

CDR3 protein: CASSLDSRGAGNTIYF. The CDR3 DNA reads as TGTGCCAGCAGCTTGGACTCACGGGGTGCTGGAAACACCATATATTTT. The rearrangement joins TRBV7-6 to TRBJ1-3; D call uncertain. Trimming took 3 bases from V and 2 from J, leaving 14 bases between them. CDR3 length: 16 amino acids. CDR1 and CDR2 from the germline V gene are SGHVS and FNYEAQ.

The chain has TRBV11-3 and TRBJ2-1, with D unclear. CDR3 length: 13 residues. CDR1 and CDR2 (germline): SGHNT, YENEEA. V lost 1 base and J lost 9, with 10 bases in between. The CDR3 coding sequence is TGTGCCAGCAGCTTAGGGCAGGTCAGTGAGCAGTTCTTC. Its translation is CASSLGQVSEQFF.

The chain couples TRBV10-2 to TRBJ1-1; maybe TRBD1 (5 bases). The V gene's germline CDR1 is WSHSY and CDR2 SAAADI. The CDR3 runs to 14 residues. The ends were cut back, 1 base at V and 7 bases at J, with 13 bases in the middle. DNA for the CDR3: TGCGCCAGCAGTGAGTGGGGCAGCGAAGGTGAAGCTTTCTTT. Translating gives CASSEWGSEGEAFF.

The chain uses TRBV24-1 and TRBJ2-1; 16 bases are shared with TRBD2. The CDR3 is 17 amino acids. CDR1 and CDR2 (germline): KGHDR, SFDVKD. Germline trimming cut 1 base from V and 6 bases from J; bases unmatched to any gene: 2. The CDR3 loop reads CATSDLGTSGGGNEQFF. The CDR3 DNA sequence: TGTGCCACCAGTGATTTAGGGACTAGCGGGGGGGGCAATGAGCAGTTCTTC.

This sequence joins TRBV9 and TRBJ1-6; 8 positions match TRBD1. The CDR3 totals 15 residues. Germline values: CDR1 SGDLS, CDR2 YYNGEE. The J segment lost 9 bases and the V segment lost 4 bases, leaving 9 bases of the junction unmatched. The CDR3 DNA reads as TGTGCCAGCAGCCCTCGGACAGGGACGAGTTCACCCCTCCACTTT. Encoded protein: CASSPRTGTSSPLHF.

This chain connects TRBV9 to TRBJ2-7; D perhaps matches TRBD2 (5 bases). The CDR3 totals 13 residues. V was shortened by 0 bases and J by 4 bases, with 8 bases between the two germline ends. CDR1 is SGDLS and CDR2 is YYNGEE in the germline V gene. CDR3 region: CASSVGGFYEQYF. DNA for the CDR3: TGTGCCAGCAGCGTAGGCGGGTTTTACGAGCAGTACTTC.

The chain couples TRBV3-1 (or the pseudogene TRBV3-2) to TRBJ2-1, with 7 nucleotides matching TRBD2. CDR1 and CDR2 from the germline V gene are LGHDT and YNNKEL (reference sequence). There are 14 residues in the CDR3. V was pared by 1 base and J by 7 bases, with 4 bases of the junction left unmatched. Written as DNA, the CDR3 is TGTGCCAGCAGCCAAGTGGCAGCGGGGAATGAGCAGTTCTTC. Protein sequence: CASSQVAAGNEQFF.

This chain connects TRBV5-1 to TRBJ1-1, with 7 positions matching TRBD1. Unmatched junction bases numbered 4, after V lost 0 bases and J lost 5 bases. The CDR3 extends over 14 amino acids. Germline values: CDR1 SGHRS, CDR2 YFSETQ. The CDR3 DNA follows: TGCGCCAGCAGCTTGGGACAGGGAAAAACTGAAGCTTTCTTT. It yields the protein CASSLGQGKTEAFF.

This chain uses TRBV19 with TRBJ1-2, with 8 bases matching TRBD1. The V segment lost 6 bases and the J segment 5 bases; nucleotides outside the gene matches: 2. There are 12 residues in the CDR3. CDR1 is LNHDA, CDR2 SQIVND, per germline (reference sequence). The chain's CDR3 is CASRDRVYGYTF. The CDR3 region has the DNA TGTGCCAGTAGGGACAGGGTTTATGGCTACACCTTC.

This clone has only a few counts. The chain carries TRBV11-2 and TRBJ1-2; D gene uncertain. Germline V CDR1 and CDR2: SGHAT, FQNNGV. The CDR3 contains 16 residues. Trimming left V 6 bases short and J 1 base short, with 18 bases between. CDR3 amino acids: CASSSGLMTFNYGYTF. CDR3 in DNA: TGTGCCAGCAGTTCTGGACTGATGACCTTTAACTATGGCTACACCTTC.

The chain combines TRBV27 with TRBJ1-1; D is undetermined. With 0 bases removed from V and 4 bases from J, the gap between germline ends came to 9 bases. Looked up from germline, CDR1 is MNHEY and CDR2 is SMNVEV (reference sequence). The length of the CDR3 is 14 residues. DNA of the CDR3: TGTGCCAGCAGTTTATCGATGGGAGCCACTGAAGCTTTCTTT. Protein: CASSLSMGATEAFF.

This clone was seen a single time. The rearrangement joins TRBV6-2 or TRBV6-3 to TRBJ1-5; D call uncertain. The CDR3 is made up of 15 amino acids. Trimming stripped 3 bases from V and 2 bases from J, with 11 bases between. Germline values: CDR1 MNHEY, CDR2 SVGEGT. CDR3 amino acids: CASSYRGLGNQPQHF. For the CDR3, the DNA is TGTGCCAGCAGTTATAGAGGCTTGGGCAATCAGCCCCAGCATTTT.

The V gene is TRBV18, the J gene TRBJ2-3; 7 nucleotides match TRBD1. The ends lost 0 bases at V and 2 bases at J; junction bases unmatched: 5. This CDR3 is 16 amino acids long. Germline V gives CDR1 KGHSH, CDR2 LQKENI. For the CDR3, the DNA is TGTGCCAGCTCACCACCATGGGACAGCACCACAGATACGCAGTATTTT. Translation: CASSPPWDSTTDTQYF.

V gene TRBV2 combines with J gene TRBJ2-1; TRBD1 aligns across 7 bases. Germline V gene lookup returns CDR1 SNHLY and CDR2 FYNNEI. CDR3 length: 16 residues. J gave up 2 bases and V 3 bases, and 7 bases lay outside the gene matches. The CDR3 sequence: CASSDWGQITYNEQFF. The CDR3 coding sequence is TGTGCCAGCAGTGACTGGGGACAGATTACCTACAATGAGCAGTTCTTC.

The rearrangement uses TRBV5-4 and TRBJ1-2; no firm D call. This CDR3 contains 14 residues. V was shortened by 4 bases and J by 4 bases, with 14 bases between the two germline ends. Germline CDR1 is SGHNT and CDR2 is YYREEE (reference sequence). The chain's CDR3 is CASSVDSFPYGYTF. The DNA for the CDR3 is TGTGCCAGCAGCGTAGACTCATTTCCCTATGGCTACACCTTC.

CDR3 bases: TGCGCCAGCAGCTTGGAAACCAGGGGGAATAGCGAGCAGTACTTC. Amino acids: CASSLETRGNSEQYF. This rearrangement joins TRBV5-1 to TRBJ2-7; TRBD1 agrees at 7 bases. V trimming: 0 bases; J trimming: 6 bases; junction bases outside the gene matches: 9. The CDR3 has 15 amino acids. Germline V CDR1 and CDR2: SGHRS, YFSETQ.

The chain is built from TRBV6-5 and TRBJ1-5; the D gene is possibly TRBD1 (6 bases). The CDR3 has 14 residues. The germline CDR1 and CDR2 sequences are MNHEY and SVGAGI. Trimming stripped 3 bases from V and 6 bases from J, with 12 bases between. CDR3 nucleotides: TGTGCCAGCAGTTATGGGAGGGGGGGTCAGCCCCAGCATTTT. Residues: CASSYGRGGQPQHF.

This clone occurred once. V usage is TRBV24-1 and J usage is TRBJ2-2, with D possibly matching TRBD1 (6 bases). From germline, CDR1 is KGHDR and CDR2 SFDVKD. This CDR3 comprises 15 residues. V lost 5 bases and J 5 bases, leaving 14 bases between the germline ends. In nucleotides, the CDR3 is TGTGCCACCAGTGGAACAGGGTCAAAAACCGGGGAGCTGTTTTTT. This gives the protein CATSGTGSKTGELFF.

This chain uses TRBV2 with TRBJ1-3, with D tentatively TRBD1 (5 bases). The CDR3 covers 17 residues. Trimming removed 0 bases at V and 0 bases at J, with 12 bases between. Germline CDR1 SNHLY, CDR2 FYNNEI. CDR3 residues: CASSEARGGNSGNTIYF. For the CDR3, the DNA is TGTGCCAGCAGTGAAGCGCGGGGGGGGAACTCTGGAAACACCATATATTTT.

The chain carries TRBV5-5 and TRBJ1-4; TRBD1 matches at 7 bases. Germline V lookup: CDR1 SGHKS, CDR2 YYEKEE (reference sequence). V shed 4 bases and J 5 bases; nucleotides not matched to a gene: 14. The CDR3 consists of 17 residues. The CDR3: CASSEEPRDSVNEKLFF. The DNA for the CDR3 is TGTGCCAGCAGCGAGGAACCTAGGGACAGCGTCAATGAAAAACTGTTTTTT.

The rearrangement joins TRBV7-2 to TRBJ2-3, with TRBD2 matching 8 bases. J was trimmed by 5 bases and V by 3 bases; bases with no gene match: 4. CDR3 length: 14 residues. Germline assignment: CDR1 SGHTA and CDR2 FQGNSA. For the CDR3, the DNA is TGTGCCAGCAGCTTTGCGGGGGGCGTAGATACGCAGTATTTT. Its protein product is CASSFAGGVDTQYF.

The genes are TRBV10-3 and TRBJ2-2; D is possibly TRBD2 (5 bases). Germline V gene sequence: CDR1 ENHRY, CDR2 SYGVKD. This CDR3 region has 16 residues. Trimming removed 10 bases from V and 4 bases from J, with 22 bases in between. CDR3 sequence reads: CATREMARSATGELFF. DNA for the CDR3: TGTGCCACCCGGGAAATGGCTAGATCGGCCACCGGGGAGCTGTTTTTT.

J is TRBJ1-1 and V is TRBV6-5; TRBD1 might be the D (5 bases). Germline lookup yields CDR1 MNHEY and CDR2 SVGAGI. Trimming took 9 bases from V and 4 from J, leaving 9 bases between them. This CDR3 contains 11 residues. The CDR3 loop is CASGGATEAFF. In DNA form, the CDR3 reads TGTGCCAGTGGAGGGGCCACTGAAGCTTTCTTT.

This chain links TRBV18 with TRBJ1-5; 7 nucleotides line up with TRBD1. The CDR3 runs 15 residues. Germline V gives CDR1 KGHSH, CDR2 LQKENI. V dropped 3 bases and J dropped 3; count of bases not matched to a gene: 5. The DNA of the CDR3 is TGTGCCAGCTCACCCGCGACAGGGCCCAATCAGCCCCAGCATTTT. Amino acid sequence: CASSPATGPNQPQHF.